The sequence of this TCR beta chain was determined in a study of technical replicates of blood from a handful of donors. Libraries were prepared by immunoSEQ multiplex PCR; TCRdb keeps only in-frame clonotypes and omits some of them. The sample gives about 73,000 clones, 93% of which show up once; 0.25% to 0.3% is in the top ten. This TCR was recovered from a human donor in good health. The material sequenced was T cells isolated from PBMCs.

CDR3 region: CASSEIAGELGNTEAFF. For the CDR3, the DNA is TGTGCCAGCAGTGAAATTGCAGGGGAATTGGGGAACACTGAAGCTTTCTTT. The chain combines TRBV2 with TRBJ1-1; D is possibly TRBD1 (6 bases). V was clipped by 2 bases and J by 1 base, with 17 bases between them. The germline CDR1 and CDR2 sequences are SNHLY and FYNNEI. This CDR3 spans 17 amino acids.